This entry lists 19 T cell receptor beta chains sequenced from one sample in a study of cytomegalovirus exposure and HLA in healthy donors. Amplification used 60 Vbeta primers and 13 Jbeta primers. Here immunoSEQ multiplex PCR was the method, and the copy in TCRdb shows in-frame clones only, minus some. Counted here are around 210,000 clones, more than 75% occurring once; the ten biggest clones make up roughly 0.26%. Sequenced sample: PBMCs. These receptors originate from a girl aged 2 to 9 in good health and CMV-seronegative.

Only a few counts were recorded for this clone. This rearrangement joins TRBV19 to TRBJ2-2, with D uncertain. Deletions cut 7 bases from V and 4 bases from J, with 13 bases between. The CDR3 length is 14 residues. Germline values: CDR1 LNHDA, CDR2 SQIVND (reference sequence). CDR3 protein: CASNLVGTTGELFF. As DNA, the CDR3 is TGTGCCAGTAACCTTGTGGGCACCACCGGGGAGCTGTTTTTT.

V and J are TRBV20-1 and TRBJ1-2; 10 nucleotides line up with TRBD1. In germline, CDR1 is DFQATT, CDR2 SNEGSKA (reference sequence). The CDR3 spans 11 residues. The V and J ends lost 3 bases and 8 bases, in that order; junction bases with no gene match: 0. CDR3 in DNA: TGCAGTGCTAGGACAGGGGGCGGCTACACCTTC. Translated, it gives CSARTGGGYTF.

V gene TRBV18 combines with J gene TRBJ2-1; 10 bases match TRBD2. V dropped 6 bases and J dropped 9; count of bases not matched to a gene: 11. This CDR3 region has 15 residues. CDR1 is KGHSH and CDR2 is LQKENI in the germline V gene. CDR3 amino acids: CASSARTSGSGEQFF. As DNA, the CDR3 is TGTGCCAGCTCCGCAAGGACTAGCGGTAGCGGTGAGCAGTTCTTC.

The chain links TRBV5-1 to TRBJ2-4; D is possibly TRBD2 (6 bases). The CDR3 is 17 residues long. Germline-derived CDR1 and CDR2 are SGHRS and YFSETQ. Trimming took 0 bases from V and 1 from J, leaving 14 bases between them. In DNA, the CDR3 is TGCGCCAGCAGCTTGGTCGGAGGGCGGCTGGCCAAAAACATTCAGTACTTC. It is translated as CASSLVGGRLAKNIQYF.

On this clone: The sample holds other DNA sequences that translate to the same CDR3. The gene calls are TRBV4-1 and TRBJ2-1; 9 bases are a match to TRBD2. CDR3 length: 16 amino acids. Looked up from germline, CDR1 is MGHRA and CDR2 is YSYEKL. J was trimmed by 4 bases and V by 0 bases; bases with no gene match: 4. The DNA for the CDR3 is TGCGCCAGCAGCCAAGATCTCGCGGGAGGGTACAATGAGCAGTTCTTC. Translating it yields CASSQDLAGGYNEQFF.

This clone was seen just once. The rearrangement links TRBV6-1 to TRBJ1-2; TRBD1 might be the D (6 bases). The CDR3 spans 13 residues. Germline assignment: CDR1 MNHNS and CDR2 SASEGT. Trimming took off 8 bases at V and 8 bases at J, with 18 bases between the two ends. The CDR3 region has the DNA TGTGCCAGCCACCCTCGGCAGGGGCGAGGCTACACCTTC. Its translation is CASHPRQGRGYTF.

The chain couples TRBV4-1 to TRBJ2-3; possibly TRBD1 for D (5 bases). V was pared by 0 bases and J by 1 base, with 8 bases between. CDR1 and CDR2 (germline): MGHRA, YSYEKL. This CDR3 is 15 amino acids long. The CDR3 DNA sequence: TGCGCCAGCAGCCAAGACCTGACAGGCACAGATACGCAGTATTTT. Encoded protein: CASSQDLTGTDTQYF.

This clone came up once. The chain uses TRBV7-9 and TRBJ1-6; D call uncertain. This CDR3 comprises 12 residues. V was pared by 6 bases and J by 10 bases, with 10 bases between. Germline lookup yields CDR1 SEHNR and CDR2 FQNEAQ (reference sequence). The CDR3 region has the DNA TGTGCCAGCAGGTTCGTCGGGTCACCCCTCCACTTT. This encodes CASRFVGSPLHF.

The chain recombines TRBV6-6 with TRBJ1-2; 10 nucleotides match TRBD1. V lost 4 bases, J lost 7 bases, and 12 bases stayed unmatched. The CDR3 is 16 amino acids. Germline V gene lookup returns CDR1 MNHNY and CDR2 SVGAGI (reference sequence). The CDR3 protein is CASSSGSRQGASGYTF. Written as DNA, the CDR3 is TGTGCCAGCAGTTCGGGCTCGCGACAGGGGGCCTCTGGCTACACCTTC.

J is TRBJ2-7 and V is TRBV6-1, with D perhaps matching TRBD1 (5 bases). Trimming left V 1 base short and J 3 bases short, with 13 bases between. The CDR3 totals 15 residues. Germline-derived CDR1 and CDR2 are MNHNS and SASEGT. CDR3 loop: CASSEGWTPGYEQYF. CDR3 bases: TGTGCCAGCAGTGAAGGGTGGACACCCGGCTACGAGCAGTACTTC.

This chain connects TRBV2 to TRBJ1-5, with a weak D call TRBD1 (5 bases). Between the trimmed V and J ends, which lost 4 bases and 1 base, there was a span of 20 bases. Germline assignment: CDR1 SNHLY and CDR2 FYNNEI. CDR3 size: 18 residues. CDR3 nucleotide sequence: TGTGCCAGCAGTGGAATCGCTGTTAGGACACAAAGCAATCAGCCCCAGCATTTT. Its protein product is CASSGIAVRTQSNQPQHF.

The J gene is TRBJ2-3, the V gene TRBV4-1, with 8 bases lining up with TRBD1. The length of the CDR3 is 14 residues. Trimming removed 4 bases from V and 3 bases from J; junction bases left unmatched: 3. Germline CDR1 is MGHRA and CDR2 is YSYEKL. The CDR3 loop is CASSLRTGTDTQYF. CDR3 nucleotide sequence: TGCGCCAGCAGCCTGAGGACAGGGACAGATACGCAGTATTTT.

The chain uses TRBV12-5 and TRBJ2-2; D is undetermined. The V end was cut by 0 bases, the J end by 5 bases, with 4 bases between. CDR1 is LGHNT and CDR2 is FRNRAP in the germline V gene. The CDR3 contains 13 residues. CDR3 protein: CASGLVQTGELFF. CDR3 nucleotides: TGTGCTAGTGGTTTGGTCCAAACCGGGGAGCTGTTTTTT.

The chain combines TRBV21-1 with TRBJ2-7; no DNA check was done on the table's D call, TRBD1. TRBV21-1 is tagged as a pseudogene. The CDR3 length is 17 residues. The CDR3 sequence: CASTPGQGASFSYEQYF. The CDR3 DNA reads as TGTGCCAGCACGCCGGGACAGGGGGCATCTTTCTCCTACGAGCAGTACTTC.

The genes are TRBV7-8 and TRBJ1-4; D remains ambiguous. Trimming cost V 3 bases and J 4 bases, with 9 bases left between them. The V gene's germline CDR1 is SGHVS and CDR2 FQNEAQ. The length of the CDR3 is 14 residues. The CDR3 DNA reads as TGTGCCAGCAGCTTGACTATGAGTAATGAAAAACTGTTTTTT. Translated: CASSLTMSNEKLFF.

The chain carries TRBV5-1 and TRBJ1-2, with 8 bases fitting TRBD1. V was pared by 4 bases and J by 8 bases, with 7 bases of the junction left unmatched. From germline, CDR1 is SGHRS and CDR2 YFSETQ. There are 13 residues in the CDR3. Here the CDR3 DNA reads TGCGCCAGCAGCCCCGACAGGGGAGTCGGCTACACCTTC. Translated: CASSPDRGVGYTF.

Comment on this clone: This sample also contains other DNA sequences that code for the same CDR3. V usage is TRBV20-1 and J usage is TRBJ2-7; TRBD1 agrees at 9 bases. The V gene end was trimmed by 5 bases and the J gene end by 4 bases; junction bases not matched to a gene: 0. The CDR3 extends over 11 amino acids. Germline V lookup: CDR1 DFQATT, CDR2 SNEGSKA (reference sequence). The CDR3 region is CSAGQGYEQYF. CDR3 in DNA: TGCAGTGCTGGACAGGGGTACGAGCAGTACTTC.

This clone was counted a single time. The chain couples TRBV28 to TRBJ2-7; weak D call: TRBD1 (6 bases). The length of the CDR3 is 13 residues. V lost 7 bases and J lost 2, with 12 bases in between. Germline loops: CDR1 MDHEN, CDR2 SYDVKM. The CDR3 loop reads CASKSGVTYEQYF. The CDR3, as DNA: TGTGCCAGCAAGTCAGGGGTGACCTACGAGCAGTACTTC.

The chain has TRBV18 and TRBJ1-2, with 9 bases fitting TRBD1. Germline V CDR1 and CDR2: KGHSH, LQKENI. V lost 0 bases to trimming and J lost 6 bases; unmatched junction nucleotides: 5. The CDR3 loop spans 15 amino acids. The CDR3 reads CASSPPGTGTDGYTF. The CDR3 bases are TGTGCCAGCTCACCACCCGGGACAGGGACTGATGGCTACACCTTC.